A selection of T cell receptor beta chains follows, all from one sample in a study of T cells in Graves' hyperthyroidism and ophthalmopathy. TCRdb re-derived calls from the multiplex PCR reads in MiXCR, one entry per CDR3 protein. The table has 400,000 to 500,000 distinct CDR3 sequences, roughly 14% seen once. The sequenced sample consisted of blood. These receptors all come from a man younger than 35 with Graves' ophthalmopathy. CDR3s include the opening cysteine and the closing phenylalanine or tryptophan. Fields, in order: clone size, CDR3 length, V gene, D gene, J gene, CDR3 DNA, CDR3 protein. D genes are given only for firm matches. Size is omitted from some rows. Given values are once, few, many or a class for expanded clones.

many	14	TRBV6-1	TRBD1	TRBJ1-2	TGTGCCAGCAGCATACTGGGACAGCTCTGGAACTACACCTTC	CASSILGQLWNYTF
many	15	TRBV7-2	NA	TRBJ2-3	TGTGCCAGCAGCCCCACTAGTGTTCTCACAGATACGCAGTATTTT	CASSPTSVLTDTQYF
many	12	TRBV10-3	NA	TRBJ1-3	TGTGCCATCAGTGGAGGAGGAAACACCATATATTTT	CAISGGGNTIYF
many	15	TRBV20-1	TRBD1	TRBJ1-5	TGCAGTGCTAGAATAGCAGACAGGGACAATCAGCCCCAGCATTTT	CSARIADRDNQPQHF
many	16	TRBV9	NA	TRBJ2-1	TGTGCCAGCAGCGGGACTGCGGGACTCCAAAACAATGAGCAGTTCTTC	CASSGTAGLQNNEQFF
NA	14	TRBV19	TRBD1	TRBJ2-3	TGTGCCAGTAGCCCGGACAGGGGGCTAAATACGCAGTATTTT	CASSPDRGLNTQYF
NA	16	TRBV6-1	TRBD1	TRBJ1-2	TGTGCCAGCAGCCCTGGACAGGGTTCTTTGCGCTATGGCTACACCTTC	CASSPGQGSLRYGYTF
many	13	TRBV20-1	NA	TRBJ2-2	TGCAGTGCAGAAGACAGGAACACCGGGGAGCTGTTTTTT	CSAEDRNTGELFF
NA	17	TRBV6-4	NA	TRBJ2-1	TGTGCCAGCATTCGGTCCCTGGGGGCTGGGGCCAACAATGAGCAGTTCTTC	CASIRSLGAGANNEQFF
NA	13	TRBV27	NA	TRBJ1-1	TGTGCCAGCAGTTTATCGGATAACACTGAAGCTTTCTTT	CASSLSDNTEAFF
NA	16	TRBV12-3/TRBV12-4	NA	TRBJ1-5	TGTGCCAGCAGTTCGGGGTCCACAGGTAGCAGTCAGCCCCAGCATTTT	CASSSGSTGSSQPQHF
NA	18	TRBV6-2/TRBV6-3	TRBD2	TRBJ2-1	TGTGCCAGCAGTTATGGGGCGGGAGCAAAGATAGGGTACAATGAGCAGTTCTTC	CASSYGAGAKIGYNEQFF
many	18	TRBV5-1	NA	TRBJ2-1	TGCGCCAGCAGCGCCGATTGGGCTGGGGCAGGGGCGTACAATGAGCAGTTCTTC	CASSADWAGAGAYNEQFF
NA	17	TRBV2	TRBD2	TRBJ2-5	TGTGCCAGCTGCTGGGAACTAGCGGGAGGGGGGCGAGAGACCCAGTACTTC	CASCWELAGGGRETQYF
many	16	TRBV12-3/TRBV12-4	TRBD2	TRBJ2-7	TGTGCCAGCAGCCCCCGTGGGGCGACTAGCGCTTACGAGCAGTACTTC	CASSPRGATSAYEQYF
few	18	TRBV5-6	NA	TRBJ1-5	TGTGCCAGCAGCCGCCATGAGGACGGTCCTTATAGCAATCAGCCCCAGCATTTT	CASSRHEDGPYSNQPQHF
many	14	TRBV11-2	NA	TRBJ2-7	TGTGCCAGCAGCCCCGACAGGTCCTCGAACGAGCAGTACTTC	CASSPDRSSNEQYF
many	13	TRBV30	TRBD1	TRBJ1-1	TGTGCCTGGAGTCGGAACAGGGGCACTGAAGCTTTCTTT	CAWSRNRGTEAFF
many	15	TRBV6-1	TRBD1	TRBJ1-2	TGTGCCAGCAGTGAAAGTTGGGGACAGCGTTATGGCTACACCTTC	CASSESWGQRYGYTF
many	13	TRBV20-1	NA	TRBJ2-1	TGCAGTGCCAAAGAGGGAGGCGCCAATGAGCAGTTCTTC	CSAKEGGANEQFF
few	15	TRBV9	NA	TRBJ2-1	TGTGCCAGCTCGGTAGGAGGGGGGCCCTACAATGAGCAGTTCTTC	CASSVGGGPYNEQFF
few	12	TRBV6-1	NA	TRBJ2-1	TGTGCCAGCAGTTCCTATGCGGATGAGCAGTTCTTC	CASSSYADEQFF
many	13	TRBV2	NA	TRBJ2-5	TGTGCCAGCATGAGTCGGGCGCAAGAGACCCAGTACTTC	CASMSRAQETQYF
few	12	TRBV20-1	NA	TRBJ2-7	TGCAGTGCTAGCCGGAGCTGGGGGGAGCAGTACTTC	CSASRSWGEQYF
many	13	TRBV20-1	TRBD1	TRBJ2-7	TGCAGTGCTAGCCTGGACAGGATCTACGAGCAGTACTTC	CSASLDRIYEQYF
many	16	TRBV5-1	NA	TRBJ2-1	TGCGCCAGCAGCCCGGCCTGGGCACCCTCCTACAATGAGCAGTTCTTC	CASSPAWAPSYNEQFF
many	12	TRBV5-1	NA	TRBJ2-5	TGCGCCAGCAGCTTCCCTGGAGAGACCCAGTACTTC	CASSFPGETQYF
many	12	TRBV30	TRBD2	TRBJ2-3	TGTGCCTGGGGACTAGGAACAGATACGCAGTATTTT	CAWGLGTDTQYF
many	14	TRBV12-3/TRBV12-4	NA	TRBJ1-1	TGTGCCAGCAGTTTTAATGCAGGGAACACTGAAGCTTTCTTT	CASSFNAGNTEAFF
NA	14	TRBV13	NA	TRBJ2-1	TGTGCCAGCACCGCCGGGACAAGCTACAATGAGCAGTTCTTC	CASTAGTSYNEQFF
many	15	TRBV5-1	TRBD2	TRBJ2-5	TGCGCCAGCAGCCGTAGCGGGGGGGCTGAAGAGACCCAGTACTTC	CASSRSGGAEETQYF
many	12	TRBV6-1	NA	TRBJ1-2	TGTGCCAGCAGAACCTCGAACTATGGCTACACCTTC	CASRTSNYGYTF
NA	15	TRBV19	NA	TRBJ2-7	TGTGCCAGTAGTACCAGACAGGTACCTTCCTACGAGCAGTACTTC	CASSTRQVPSYEQYF
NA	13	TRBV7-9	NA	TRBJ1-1	TGTGCCAGCAGCTCAGTGGCCAACACTGAAGCTTTCTTT	CASSSVANTEAFF
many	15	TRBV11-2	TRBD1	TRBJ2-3	TGTGCCAGCAGCCACCGGGACAGGGCCACAGATACGCAGTATTTT	CASSHRDRATDTQYF
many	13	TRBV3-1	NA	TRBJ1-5	TGTGCCAGCAGCCCGCGAGGGGATCAGCCCCAGCATTTT	CASSPRGDQPQHF